The entry below describes one T cell receptor beta chain. The antigen remains undetermined. Per germline, CDR1 SGDLS and CDR2 YYNGEE. This CDR3 has 18 amino acids. With 4 bases removed from V and 6 bases from J, the gap between germline ends came to 26 bases. This sample is part of a study of cytomegalovirus exposure and HLA in healthy donors. General study findings and limits: In the roughly 110 validation repertoires, about 94% of cluster scores exceeded 0, per a later analysis. For cytomegalovirus status, the classifier reportedly gave diagnoses with high specificity and sensitivity. CMV antigen specificity of a few CMV-associated chains was confirmed in vitro.

The method was immunoSEQ multiplex PCR; TCRdb's version includes in-frame clones alone and lacks a portion of them. The table shows some 170,000 clones, with roughly nine tenths occurring only once. This clonotype was sampled from a man between 18 and 29 years old in good health and CMV-seropositive. Sequenced sample: PBMCs. The V and J genes are TRBV9 and TRBJ2-1, with D possibly being TRBD1 (6 bases). CDR3 nucleotides: TGTGCCAGCAGCCTCACGCTTGTGATGGGGGCCTTAGGCAATGAGCAGTTCTTC. Amino acids: CASSLTLVMGALGNEQFF.